The clone carrying this TCR beta chain was counted many times. The CDR3 length is 13 residues. Looked up from germline, CDR1 is DFQATT and CDR2 is SNEGSKA (reference sequence). Unmatched junction bases numbered 4, after V lost 6 bases and J lost 3 bases. This sample is drawn from a study of T cells of healthy individuals. Each CDR3 protein is one row after TCRdb ran MiXCR on the 5' RACE reads. The profile shows 60,000 to 70,000 distinct CDR3 sequences, around 15% of them singletons. The TCR sequence derives from a human donor in good health. The chain uses TRBV20-1 and TRBJ2-3; TRBD1 matches 9 bases. This CDR3 is CSAGTGWTDTQYF. The CDR3 nucleotides are TGCAGTGCCGGGACAGGGTGGACAGATACGCAGTATTTT.